This passage covers 2 T cell receptor beta chains from one sample sequenced in a study of preoperative IRX-2 immunotherapy in early breast cancer (dated by TCRdb to the late 2010s). Read against the paper, the sample's treatment or condition label means: preoperative locoregional IRX-2 cytokine immunotherapy. The library came from the immunoSEQ multiplex PCR assay. The clones in this table, taken by TCRdb from immuneACCESS, are in-frame only. Not every clone is retained; where verified, under half of the shortfall comes from an unresolved V gene, and the cause of the rest is unknown. This sample comprises about 98,000 clones, approximately 90% of them detected only once. In total, the top ten clones hold approximately 2% of the sample. Sequenced material: tumor tissue, taken after IRX-2 immunotherapy. These receptors originate from a human donor with breast cancer.

The J gene is TRBJ2-3, the V gene TRBV28, with 8 bases that match TRBD2. The CDR3 contains 16 residues. With V trimmed by 3 bases and J by 0 bases, 5 bases remained unmatched. Looked up from germline, CDR1 is MDHEN and CDR2 is SYDVKM. The CDR3: CASSFGLAGSTDTQYF. The CDR3 coding sequence is TGTGCCAGCAGTTTTGGCCTAGCGGGCAGCACAGATACGCAGTATTTT.

A note on this clone: The sample contains more than one DNA sequence encoding this CDR3. V usage is TRBV5-1 and J usage is TRBJ1-3, with D tentatively TRBD1 (5 bases). Germline CDR1 is SGHRS and CDR2 is YFSETQ. V was pared by 2 bases and J by 0 bases, with 6 bases between. CDR3 length: 14 residues. CDR3 loop: CASSFGGSGNTIYF. DNA for the CDR3: TGCGCCAGCAGCTTCGGGGGCTCTGGAAACACCATATATTTT.